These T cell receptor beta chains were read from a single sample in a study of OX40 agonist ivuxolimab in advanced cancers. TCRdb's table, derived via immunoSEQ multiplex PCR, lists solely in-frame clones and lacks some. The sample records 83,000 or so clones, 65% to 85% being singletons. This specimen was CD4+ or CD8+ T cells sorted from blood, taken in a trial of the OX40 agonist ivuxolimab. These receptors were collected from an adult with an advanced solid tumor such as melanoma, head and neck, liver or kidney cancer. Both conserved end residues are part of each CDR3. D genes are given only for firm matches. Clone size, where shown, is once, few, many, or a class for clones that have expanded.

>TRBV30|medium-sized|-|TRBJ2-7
TGTGCCTGGAGTGTACGAATTACTTTCACCTACGAGCAGTACTTC
CAWSVRITFTYEQYF
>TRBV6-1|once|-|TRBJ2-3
TGTGCCAGCAGTGAAGCGGGGGGGGCCTATTTCACAGATACGCAGTATTTT
CASSEAGGAYFTDTQYF
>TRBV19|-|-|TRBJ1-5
TGTGCCAGTAGTATACGGGGGAGGGGGAGCAATCAGCCCCAGCATTTT
CASSIRGRGSNQPQHF
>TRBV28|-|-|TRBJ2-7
TGTGCCAGCAAAAAATACGAGCAGTACTTC
CASKKYEQYF
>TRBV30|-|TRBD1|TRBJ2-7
TGTGCCTGGAGGTGGGCTCAGGGGGCTGGCGAGCAGTACTTC
CAWRWAQGAGEQYF
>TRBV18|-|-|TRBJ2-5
TGTGCCAGCTCCCTAGAGGACCAAGAGACCCAGTACTTC
CASSLEDQETQYF
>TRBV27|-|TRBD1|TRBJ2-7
TGTGCCAGCAGTCCTAGGGGACAGGTGTCCCTTCTCTCCTACGAGCAGTACTTC
CASSPRGQVSLLSYEQYF
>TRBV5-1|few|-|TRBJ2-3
TGCGCCAGCAACTACAGAGATACGCAGTATTTT
CASNYRDTQYF
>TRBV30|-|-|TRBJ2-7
TGTGCCTGGAGCCGTGGGGGGATCTCCGGGGAGCAGTACTTC
CAWSRGGISGEQYF
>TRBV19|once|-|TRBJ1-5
TGTGCCAGTAGTACCCAGGAAGGGCAGCCCCAGCATTTT
CASSTQEGQPQHF
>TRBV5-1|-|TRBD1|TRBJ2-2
TGCGCCAGCAGCCCTGGACAGGGGCTAGGCGGGGAGCTGTTTTTT
CASSPGQGLGGELFF
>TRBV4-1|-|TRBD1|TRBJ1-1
TGCGCCAGCAGCCAAGCCTCTTTTTTGGGACAGGGTCGGGCTGAAGCTTTCTTT
CASSQASFLGQGRAEAFF
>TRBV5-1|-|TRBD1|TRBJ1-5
TGCGCCAGCAGCCCGGACAGGGGTGATCAGCCCCAGCATTTT
CASSPDRGDQPQHF
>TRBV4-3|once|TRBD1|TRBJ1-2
TGCGCCAGCAGCCAACAGGGGGCGCACTATGGCTACACCTTC
CASSQQGAHYGYTF
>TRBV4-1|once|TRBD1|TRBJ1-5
TGCGCCAGCAGCCAAATGGGACAGGGGGGACAGCCCCAGCATTTT
CASSQMGQGGQPQHF
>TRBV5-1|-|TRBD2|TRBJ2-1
TGCGCCAGCAGCTTGGTTACCGGGGGGTACAATGAGCAGTTCTTC
CASSLVTGGYNEQFF
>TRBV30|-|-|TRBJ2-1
TGTGCCTCCTACTTGGGTCCTCAGGGCTACAATGAGCAGTTCTTC
CASYLGPQGYNEQFF
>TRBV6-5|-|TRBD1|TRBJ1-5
TGTGCCAGCAGACCGACCGGGACAGGGAATCAGCCCCAGCATTTT
CASRPTGTGNQPQHF
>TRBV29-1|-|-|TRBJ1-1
TGCAGCGTTGCACTGGGGATGAACACTGAAGCTTTCTTT
CSVALGMNTEAFF
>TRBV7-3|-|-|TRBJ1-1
TGTGCCAGCAGCCCGACAGGTAGGAGTGAAGCTTTCTTT
CASSPTGRSEAFF
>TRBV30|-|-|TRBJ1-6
TGTGCCTGGAAGGACAACCCCAATAATTCACCCCTCCACTTT
CAWKDNPNNSPLHF
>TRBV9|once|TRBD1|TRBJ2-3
TGTGCCAGCAGCGAGACCACAGGGGGCGCGACAGATACGCAGTATTTT
CASSETTGGATDTQYF
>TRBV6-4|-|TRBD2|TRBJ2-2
TGTGCCAGCAGTGAAAGACGGGGGGACCGGAACACCGGGGAGCTGTTTTTT
CASSERRGDRNTGELFF
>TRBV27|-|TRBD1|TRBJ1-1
TGTGCCAGCAGGCGACAGGGTGGGGCTGAAGCTTTCTTT
CASRRQGGAEAFF
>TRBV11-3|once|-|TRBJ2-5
TGTGCCAGCAAGGGTGGGTTCCAAGAGACCCAGTACTTC
CASKGGFQETQYF
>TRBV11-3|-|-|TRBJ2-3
TGTGCCAGCAGCTTAGGGACTTCGGATACGCAGTATTTT
CASSLGTSDTQYF
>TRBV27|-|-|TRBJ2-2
TGTGCCAGCAGTTTATTCGCGGGGGCCTCTGTAGGCGGGGAGCTGTTTTTT
CASSLFAGASVGGELFF
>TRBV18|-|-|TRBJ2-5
TGTGCCAGCTCACCTGATGCTGAGACCCAGTACTTC
CASSPDAETQYF
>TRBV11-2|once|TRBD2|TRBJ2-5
TGTGCCAGCAGCTTAGCGGCTAGCGGGACCCAAGAGACCCAGTACTTC
CASSLAASGTQETQYF
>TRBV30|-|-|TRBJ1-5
TGTGCCTGGAGTGTCGCACCCGGGACCCAGCATTTT
CAWSVAPGTQHF
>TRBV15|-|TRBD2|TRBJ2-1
TGTGCCACCAGGCCCAGAGCGGGGGCCACGAGCTCCTACAATGAGCAGTTCTTC
CATRPRAGATSSYNEQFF
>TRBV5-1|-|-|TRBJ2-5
TGCGCCAGCAGCTGGTCAAGCGAGACCCAGTACTTC
CASSWSSETQYF
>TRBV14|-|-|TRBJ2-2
TGTGCCAGCAGCTGGGACCGATACACCGGGGAGCTGTTTTTT
CASSWDRYTGELFF
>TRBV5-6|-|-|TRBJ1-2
TGTGCCAGCCGTGGAGGTCTCGGCGGCTACACCTTC
CASRGGLGGYTF
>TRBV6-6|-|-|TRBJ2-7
TGTGCCAGCAGCCTCGGTGACCACCCTTACGAGCAGTACTTC
CASSLGDHPYEQYF
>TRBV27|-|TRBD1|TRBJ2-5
TGTGCCAGCAGTTTCTCAGGGGGCGCGGAGACCCAGTACTTC
CASSFSGGAETQYF
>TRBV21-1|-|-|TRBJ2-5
TGTGCCAGCAGCACGCAGCGGGAGGGCCCAGAGACCCAGTACTTC
CASSTQREGPETQYF
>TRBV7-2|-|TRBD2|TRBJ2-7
TGTGCCAGCAGCTTAGTTTGGTCTAGCGGGAGCTACGAGCAGTACTTC
CASSLVWSSGSYEQYF
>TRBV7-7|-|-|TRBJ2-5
TGTGCTAGCAGCCATGGACGGGGGGAGACCCAGTACTTC
CASSHGRGETQYF
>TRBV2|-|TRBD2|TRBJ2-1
TGTGCCAGCCGGCTAGCGGGAGCGGCCCTTTACAATGAGCAGTTCTTC
CASRLAGAALYNEQFF
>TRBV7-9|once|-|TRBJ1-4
TGTGCCAGCAGCTTATGGACGTCCTTAATAGATGAAAAACTGTTTTTT
CASSLWTSLIDEKLFF
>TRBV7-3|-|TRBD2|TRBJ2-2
TGTGCCAGCAGCTTAGTGACTAGCGGCACCGGGGAGCTGTTTTTT
CASSLVTSGTGELFF
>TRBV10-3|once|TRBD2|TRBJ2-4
TGTGCCATCAGTGAGTCGACGGCGGGAGTAGCCAAAAACATTCAGTACTTC
CAISESTAGVAKNIQYF
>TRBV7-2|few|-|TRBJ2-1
TGTGCCAGCAGCTTAACTAGTAGGAATGAGCAGTTCTTC
CASSLTSRNEQFF
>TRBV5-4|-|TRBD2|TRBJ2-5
TGTGCCAGCAGCTTAATAGCGGGGGAGACCCAGTACTTC
CASSLIAGETQYF
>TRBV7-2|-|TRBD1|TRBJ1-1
TGTGCCAGCAGAGCCGGACAGGGCGGGAACACTGAAGCTTTCTTT
CASRAGQGGNTEAFF
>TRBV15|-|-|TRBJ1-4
TGTGCCACCAGCAGAGATCGGGGGGCCGAAAAACTGTTTTTT
CATSRDRGAEKLFF
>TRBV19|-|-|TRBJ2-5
TGTGCCAGTAGAGACCTGAGGAGCCAAGAGACCCAGTACTTC
CASRDLRSQETQYF
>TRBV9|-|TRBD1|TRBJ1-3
TGTGCCAGCAGTCAGCGGGACAGGTCTGGAAACACCATATATTTT
CASSQRDRSGNTIYF